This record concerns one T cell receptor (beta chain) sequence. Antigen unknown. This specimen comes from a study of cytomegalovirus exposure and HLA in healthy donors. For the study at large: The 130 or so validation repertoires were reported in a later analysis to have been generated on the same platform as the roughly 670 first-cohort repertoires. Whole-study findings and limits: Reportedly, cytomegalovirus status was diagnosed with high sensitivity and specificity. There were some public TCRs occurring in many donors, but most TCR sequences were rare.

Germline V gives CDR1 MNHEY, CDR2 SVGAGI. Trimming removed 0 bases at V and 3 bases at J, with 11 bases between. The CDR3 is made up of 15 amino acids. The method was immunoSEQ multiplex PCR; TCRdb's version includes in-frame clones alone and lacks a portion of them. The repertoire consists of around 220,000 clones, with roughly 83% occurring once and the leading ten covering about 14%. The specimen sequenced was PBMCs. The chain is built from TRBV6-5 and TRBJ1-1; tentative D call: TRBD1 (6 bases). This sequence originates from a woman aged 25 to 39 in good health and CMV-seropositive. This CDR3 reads CASSYSQGLDTEAFF. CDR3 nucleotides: TGTGCCAGCAGTTACTCCCAGGGGTTGGACACTGAAGCTTTCTTT.